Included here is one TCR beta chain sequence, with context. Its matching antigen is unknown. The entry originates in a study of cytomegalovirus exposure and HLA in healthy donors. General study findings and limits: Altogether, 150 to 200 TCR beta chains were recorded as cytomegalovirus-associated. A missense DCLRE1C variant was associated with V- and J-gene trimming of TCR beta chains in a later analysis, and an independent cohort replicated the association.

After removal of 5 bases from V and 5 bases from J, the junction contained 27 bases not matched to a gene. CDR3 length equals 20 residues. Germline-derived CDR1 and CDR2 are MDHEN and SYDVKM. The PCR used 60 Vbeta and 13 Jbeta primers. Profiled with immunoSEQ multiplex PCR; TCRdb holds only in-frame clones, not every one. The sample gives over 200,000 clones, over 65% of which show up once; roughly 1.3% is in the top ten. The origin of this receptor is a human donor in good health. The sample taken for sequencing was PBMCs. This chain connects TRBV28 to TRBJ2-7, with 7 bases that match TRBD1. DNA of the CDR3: TGTGCCAGCAGTACTCTCCCCCCACCCTTTACAGGGGCATCGACCCACGAGCAGTACTTC. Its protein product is CASSTLPPPFTGASTHEQYF.